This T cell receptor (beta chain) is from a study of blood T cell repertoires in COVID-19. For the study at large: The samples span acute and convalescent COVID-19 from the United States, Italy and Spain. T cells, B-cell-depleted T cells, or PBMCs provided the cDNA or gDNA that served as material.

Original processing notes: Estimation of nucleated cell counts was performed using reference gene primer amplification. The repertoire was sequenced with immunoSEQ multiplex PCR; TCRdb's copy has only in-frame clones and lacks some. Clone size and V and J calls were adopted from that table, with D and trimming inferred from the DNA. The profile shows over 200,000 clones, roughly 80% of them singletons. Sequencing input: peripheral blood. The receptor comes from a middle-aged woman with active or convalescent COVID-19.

CDR3 sequence reads: CASSLTGTVSYEQYF. The CDR3 nucleotides are TGTGCCAGCAGCTTAACAGGGACTGTCTCCTACGAGCAGTACTTC. The J gene is TRBJ2-7, the V gene TRBV7-3; a possible D gene is TRBD2 (6 bases). Trimming cost V 0 bases and J 0 bases, with 9 bases left between them. The CDR3 is made up of 15 amino acids. Germline values: CDR1 SGHTA, CDR2 FQGTGA. Using reference TRBV7-3 and TRBJ2-7 for the parts outside the CDR3, the full variable domain is GAGVSQTPSNKVTEKGKYVELRCDPISGHTALYWYRQSLGQGPEFLIYFQGTGAADDSGLPNDRFFAVRPEGSVSTLKIQRTERGDSAVYLCASSLTGTVSYEQYFGPGTRLTVT.